This entry is about one TCR beta chain. In the study's own analysis: Amplification from reference gene primers served as the basis for estimated nucleated cell counts. Assay: immunoSEQ multiplex PCR; the TCRdb copy retains only in-frame clones and omits some. V, J and clone size are taken as reported in that table, and D and trimming were inferred from the DNA itself. The table records about 170,000 clones, 75% to 90% of them present only once. This sample was taken from a study of blood T cell repertoires in COVID-19. Study-wide context: From the United States, Italy and Spain came samples of acute and convalescent COVID-19. Sources were T cells, B-cell-depleted T cells, or PBMCs; the material itself was cDNA or gDNA.

What was sequenced was peripheral blood. The clonotype originates from a woman aged 55-75 years with acute or convalescent COVID-19.

This CDR3 reads CASSSKAGQLYEQYF. CDR3 DNA sequence: TGTGCCAGCAGCTCCAAAGCCGGACAGCTCTACGAGCAGTACTTC. J is TRBJ2-7 and V is TRBV5-4, with D perhaps TRBD1 (6 bases). The CDR3 runs 15 residues. V was cut by 3 bases and J by 3 bases, with 16 bases left in between. Germline loops: CDR1 SGHNT, CDR2 YYREEE (reference sequence).